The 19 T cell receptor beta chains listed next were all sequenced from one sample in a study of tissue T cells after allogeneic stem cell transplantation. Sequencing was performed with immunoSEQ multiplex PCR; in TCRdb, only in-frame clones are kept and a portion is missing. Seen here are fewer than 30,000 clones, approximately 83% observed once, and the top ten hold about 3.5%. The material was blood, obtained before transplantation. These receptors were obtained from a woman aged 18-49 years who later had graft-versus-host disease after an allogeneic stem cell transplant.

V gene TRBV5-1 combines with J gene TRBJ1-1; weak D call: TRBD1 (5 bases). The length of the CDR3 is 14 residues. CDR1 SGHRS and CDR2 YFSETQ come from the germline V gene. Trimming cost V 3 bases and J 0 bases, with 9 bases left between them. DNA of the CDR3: TGCGCCAGCAGCTCCGAGGGGATGAACACTGAAGCTTTCTTT. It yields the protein CASSSEGMNTEAFF.

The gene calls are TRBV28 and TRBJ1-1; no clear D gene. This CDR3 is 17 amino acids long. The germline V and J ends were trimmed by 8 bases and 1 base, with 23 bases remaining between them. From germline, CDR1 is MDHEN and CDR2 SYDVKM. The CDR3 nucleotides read TGTGCCAGCCGCTGGGTGGGCAGGTACAAACCGAACACTGAAGCTTTCTTT. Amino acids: CASRWVGRYKPNTEAFF.

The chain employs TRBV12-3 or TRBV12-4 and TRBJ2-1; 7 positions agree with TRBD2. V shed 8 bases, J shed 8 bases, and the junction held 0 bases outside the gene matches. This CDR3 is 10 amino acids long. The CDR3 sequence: CASGGDEQFF. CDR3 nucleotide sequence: TGTGCCAGCGGGGGGGATGAGCAGTTCTTC.

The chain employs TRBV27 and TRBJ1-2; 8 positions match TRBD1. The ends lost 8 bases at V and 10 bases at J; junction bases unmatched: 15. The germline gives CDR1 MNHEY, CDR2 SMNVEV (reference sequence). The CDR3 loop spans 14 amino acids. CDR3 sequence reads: CASATGGGLQIYTF. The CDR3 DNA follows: TGTGCCAGCGCCACAGGGGGTGGCCTACAAATCTACACCTTC.

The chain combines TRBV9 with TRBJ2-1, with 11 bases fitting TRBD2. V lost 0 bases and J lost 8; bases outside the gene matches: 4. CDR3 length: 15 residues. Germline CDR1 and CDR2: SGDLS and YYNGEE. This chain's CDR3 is CASSVGTSGLYEQFF. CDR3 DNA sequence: TGTGCCAGCAGCGTAGGGACTAGCGGGTTGTATGAGCAGTTCTTC.

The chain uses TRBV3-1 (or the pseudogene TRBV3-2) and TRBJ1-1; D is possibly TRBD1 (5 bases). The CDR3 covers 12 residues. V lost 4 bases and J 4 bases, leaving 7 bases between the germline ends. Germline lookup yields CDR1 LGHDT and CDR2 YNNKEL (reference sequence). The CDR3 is CASSLQGTEAFF. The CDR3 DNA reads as TGTGCCAGCAGCCTCCAGGGCACTGAAGCTTTCTTT.

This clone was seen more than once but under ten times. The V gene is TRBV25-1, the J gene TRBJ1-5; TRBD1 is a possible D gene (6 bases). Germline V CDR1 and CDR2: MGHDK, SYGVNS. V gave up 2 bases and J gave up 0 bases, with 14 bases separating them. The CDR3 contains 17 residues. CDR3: CASSEGGGRYSNQPQHF. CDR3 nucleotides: TGTGCCAGCAGTGAAGGGGGCGGACGATATAGCAATCAGCCCCAGCATTTT.

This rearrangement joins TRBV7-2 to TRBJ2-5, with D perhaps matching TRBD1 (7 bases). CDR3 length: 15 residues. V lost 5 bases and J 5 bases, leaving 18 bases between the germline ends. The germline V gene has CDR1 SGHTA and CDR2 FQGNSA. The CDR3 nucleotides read TGTGCCAGCAGCGTACTAGGGGGCGCGGGGGAGACCCAGTACTTC. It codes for CASSVLGGAGETQYF.

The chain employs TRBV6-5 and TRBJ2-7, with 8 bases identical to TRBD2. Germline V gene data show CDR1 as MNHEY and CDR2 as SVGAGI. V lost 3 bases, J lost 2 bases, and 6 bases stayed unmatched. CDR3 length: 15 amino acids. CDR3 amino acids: CASSYSGIRTYEQYF. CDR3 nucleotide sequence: TGTGCCAGCAGTTATAGCGGGATACGAACCTACGAGCAGTACTTC.

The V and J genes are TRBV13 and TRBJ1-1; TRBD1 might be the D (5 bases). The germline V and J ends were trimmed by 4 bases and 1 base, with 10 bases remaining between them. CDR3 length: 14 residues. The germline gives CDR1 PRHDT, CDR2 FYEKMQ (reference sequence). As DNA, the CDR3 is TGTGCCAGCAGCTCCCGGGACTGGAACACTGAAGCTTTCTTT. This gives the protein CASSSRDWNTEAFF.

The CDR3 coding sequence is TGTGCCTGGGCGCCAGGGACAGGGGGGTACTATGGCTACACCTTC. Translated, it gives CAWAPGTGGYYGYTF. The rearrangement links TRBV30 to TRBJ1-2, with TRBD1 matching over 11 bases. Trimming removed 5 bases from V and 3 bases from J; junction bases left unmatched: 8. Germline loops: CDR1 GTSNPN, CDR2 SVGIG (reference sequence). The CDR3 consists of 15 residues.

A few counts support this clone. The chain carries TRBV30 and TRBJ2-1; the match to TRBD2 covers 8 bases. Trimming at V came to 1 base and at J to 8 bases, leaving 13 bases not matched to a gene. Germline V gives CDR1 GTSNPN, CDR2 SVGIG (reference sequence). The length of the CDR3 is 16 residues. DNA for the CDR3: TGTGCCTGGAGTGACCTCCTTGGCGGGGGGTCATATGAGCAGTTCTTC. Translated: CAWSDLLGGGSYEQFF.

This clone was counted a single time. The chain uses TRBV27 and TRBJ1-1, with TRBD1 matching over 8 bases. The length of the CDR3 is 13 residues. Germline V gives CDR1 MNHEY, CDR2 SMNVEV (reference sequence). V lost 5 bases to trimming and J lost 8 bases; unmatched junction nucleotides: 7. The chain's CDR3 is CASSPWTGKEAFF. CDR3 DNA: TGTGCCAGCAGTCCCTGGACAGGGAAGGAAGCTTTCTTT.

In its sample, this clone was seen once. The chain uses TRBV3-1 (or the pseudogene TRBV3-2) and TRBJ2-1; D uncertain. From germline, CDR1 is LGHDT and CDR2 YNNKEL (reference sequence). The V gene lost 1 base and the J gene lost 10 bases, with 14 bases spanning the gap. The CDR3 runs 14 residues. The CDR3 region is CASSQGKNRGEQFF. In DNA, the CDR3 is TGTGCCAGCAGCCAAGGGAAAAACAGAGGAGAGCAGTTCTTC.

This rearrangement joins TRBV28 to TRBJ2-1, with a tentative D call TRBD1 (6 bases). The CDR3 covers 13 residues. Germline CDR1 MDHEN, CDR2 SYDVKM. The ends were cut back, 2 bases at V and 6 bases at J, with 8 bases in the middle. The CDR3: CASSLARGNEQFF. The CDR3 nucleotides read TGTGCCAGCAGTTTAGCCAGGGGCAATGAGCAGTTCTTC.

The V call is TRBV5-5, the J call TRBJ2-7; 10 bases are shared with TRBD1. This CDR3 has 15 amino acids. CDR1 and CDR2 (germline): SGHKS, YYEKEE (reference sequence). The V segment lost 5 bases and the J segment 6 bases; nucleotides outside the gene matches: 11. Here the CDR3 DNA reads TGTGCCAGCAGTTCCTCGGACAGGGGGTTAATCGAGCAGTACTTC. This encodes CASSSSDRGLIEQYF.

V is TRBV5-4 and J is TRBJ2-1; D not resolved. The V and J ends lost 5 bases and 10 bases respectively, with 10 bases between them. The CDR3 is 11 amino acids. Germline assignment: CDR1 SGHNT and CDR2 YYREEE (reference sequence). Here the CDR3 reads CASSETNEQFF. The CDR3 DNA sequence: TGTGCCAGCAGTGAAACTAACGAGCAGTTCTTC.

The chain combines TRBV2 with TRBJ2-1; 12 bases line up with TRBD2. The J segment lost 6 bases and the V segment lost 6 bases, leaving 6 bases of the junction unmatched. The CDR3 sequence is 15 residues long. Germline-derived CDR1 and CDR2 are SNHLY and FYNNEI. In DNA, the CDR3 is TGTGCCAGCAGAGAACTAGCGGGAGGAAGCAATGAGCAGTTCTTC. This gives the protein CASRELAGGSNEQFF.

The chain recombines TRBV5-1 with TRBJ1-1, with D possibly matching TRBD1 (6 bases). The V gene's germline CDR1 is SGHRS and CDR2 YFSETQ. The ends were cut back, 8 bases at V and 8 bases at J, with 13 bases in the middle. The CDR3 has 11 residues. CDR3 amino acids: CASRQQGEAFF. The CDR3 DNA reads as TGCGCCAGTAGACAACAGGGAGAAGCTTTCTTT.